The rows below give T cell receptor beta chains drawn from one sample of a study of beta chain features in type 1 diabetes. The repertoire was sequenced with immunoSEQ multiplex PCR; TCRdb's copy has only in-frame clones and lacks some. The table lists some 150,000 clones, approximately 10% of them singletons. Material: central memory CD4+ T cells from blood. Receptors originate from a woman in her twenties or thirties with type 1 diabetes. Each CDR3 is given with its conserved first and last residue. Each record gives: V gene, clone size, D gene, J gene, CDR3 protein, CDR3 DNA. The D gene is left open where the match is weak. Clone sizes are given selectively: once, few, many, or a class where the clone is expanded.

TRBV5-1	NA	TRBD1	TRBJ1-2	CASSTGTVDYGYTF	TGCGCCAGCAGCACAGGGACAGTCGACTATGGCTACACCTTC
TRBV4-1	NA	NA	TRBJ2-4	CASSQVQRGAKNIQYF	TGCGCCAGCAGCCAAGTTCAGAGGGGGGCCAAAAACATTCAGTACTTC
TRBV7-3	few	TRBD2	TRBJ2-1	CASSLNVLATGNEQFF	TGTGCCAGCAGCTTAAATGTACTAGCGACGGGGAATGAGCAGTTCTTC
TRBV5-6	few	TRBD2	TRBJ2-7	CASSNSGRAPYEQYF	TGTGCCAGCAGCAACAGCGGGAGGGCCCCCTACGAGCAGTACTTC
TRBV30	NA	TRBD1	TRBJ2-7	CAWMTGGGYEQYF	TGTGCCTGGATGACAGGGGGCGGTTACGAGCAGTACTTC
TRBV28	few	NA	TRBJ2-7	CASSNSGSSYEQYF	TGTGCCAGCAGTAATAGCGGCAGCTCCTACGAGCAGTACTTC
TRBV7-8	NA	TRBD2	TRBJ2-3	CASSHLWREGGDTQYF	TGTGCCAGCAGCCATCTGTGGCGGGAGGGTGGGGATACGCAGTATTTT
TRBV7-3	NA	NA	TRBJ1-1	CASSIQGSNTEAFF	TGTGCCAGCAGCATTCAGGGTTCGAACACTGAAGCTTTCTTT
TRBV9	few	TRBD1	TRBJ1-2	CASRTGQGALGYTF	TGTGCCAGCAGGACGGGACAGGGGGCGCTTGGCTACACCTTC
TRBV29-1	NA	NA	TRBJ1-2	CSVETPNYGYTF	TGCAGCGTTGAGACACCTAACTATGGCTACACCTTC
TRBV5-4	few	NA	TRBJ2-3	CASSSRTKGGTDTQYF	TGTGCCAGCAGCTCGCGGACTAAGGGAGGCACAGATACGCAGTATTTT
TRBV7-3	NA	TRBD1	TRBJ2-3	CASSSSGGAGTDTQYF	TGTGCCAGCAGCTCTTCAGGGGGCGCGGGCACAGATACGCAGTATTTT
TRBV10-3	many	TRBD1	TRBJ2-7	CAIRGTGGAYEQYF	TGTGCCATCAGGGGGACAGGGGGCGCCTACGAGCAGTACTTC
TRBV30	few	NA	TRBJ2-2	CAWRGAVTGELFF	TGTGCCTGGAGGGGGGCCGTCACCGGGGAGCTGTTTTTT
TRBV28	NA	NA	TRBJ1-1	CASNSLNTEAFF	TGTGCCAGCAACTCACTGAACACTGAAGCTTTCTTT
TRBV4-2	NA	NA	TRBJ1-5	CASSQGQGSIGNQPQHF	TGTGCCAGCAGCCAAGGGCAGGGGAGTATTGGCAATCAGCCCCAGCATTTT
TRBV15	few	NA	TRBJ2-1	CATSRDSMYNEQFF	TGTGCCACCAGCAGAGATAGCATGTACAATGAGCAGTTCTTC
TRBV4-1	few	TRBD2	TRBJ2-1	CASSQLAGVHEQFF	TGCGCCAGCAGCCAACTAGCGGGAGTGCATGAGCAGTTCTTC